These 11 T cell receptor beta chains originate from one sample sequenced in a study of OX40 agonist ivuxolimab in advanced cancers. Library preparation used the immunoSEQ multiplex PCR assay. TCRdb limited this immuneACCESS table to in-frame rearrangements with V and J called. A share of clones is missing; checked studies link under half to unresolved V genes, and the rest is unexplained. Present in this sample are approximately 15,000 clones, about 91% of which were seen just once. The ten largest clonotypes hold roughly 7.6% of the sample. The sample here was CD4+ or CD8+ T cells sorted from blood, taken in a trial of the OX40 agonist ivuxolimab. These receptors originate from an adult with an advanced solid tumor such as melanoma, head and neck, liver or kidney cancer.

The chain couples TRBV5-1 to TRBJ1-3; unclear D gene. The V end was cut by 4 bases, the J end by 0 bases, with 14 bases between. This CDR3 has 16 residues. From germline, CDR1 is SGHRS and CDR2 YFSETQ. CDR3 sequence: CASSQWASRSGNTIYF. The CDR3 DNA reads as TGCGCCAGCAGCCAATGGGCAAGCCGCTCTGGAAACACCATATATTTT. The entire variable domain, with the rest obtained from reference TRBV5-1 and TRBJ1-3, is as follows: KAGVTQTPRYLIKTRGQQVTLSCSPISGHRSVSWYQQTPGQGLQFLFEYFSETQRNKGNFPGRFSGRQFSNSRSEMNVSTLELGDSALYLCASSQWASRSGNTIYFGEGSWLTVV.

This clone has just one count. The chain uses TRBV5-4 and TRBJ2-5; possible D gene TRBD2, 6 bases. The ends were cut back, 7 bases at V and 5 bases at J, with 18 bases in the middle. The CDR3 is 14 amino acids. Germline assignment: CDR1 SGHNT and CDR2 YYREEE (reference sequence). The CDR3 protein is CASYLPGGLETQYF. CDR3 DNA: TGTGCCAGCTACTTGCCTGGGGGGTTGGAGACCCAGTACTTC.

The chain is built from TRBV7-9 and TRBJ1-2; 9 bases are a match to TRBD1. The CDR3 runs to 15 residues. Germline CDR1 is SEHNR and CDR2 is FQNEAQ (reference sequence). V was clipped by 6 bases and J by 1 base; unmatched bases: 6. The CDR3 DNA reads as TGTGCCAGCAGGGGCGGGACAGGGATTAACTATGGCTACACCTTC. Translation gives CASRGGTGINYGYTF.

CDR3 sequence reads: CASSTIQSSSYNEQFF. CDR3 nucleotides: TGTGCCAGCAGCACCATACAGAGTAGCTCCTACAATGAGCAGTTCTTC. This chain uses TRBV11-3 with TRBJ2-1; D gene uncertain. Germline CDR1 reads SGHNT; CDR2 reads YENEEA. V lost 5 bases and J lost 0, with 14 bases in between. This CDR3 is 16 amino acids long. Drawing the rest from reference TRBV11-3 and TRBJ2-1, the complete variable domain is EAGVVQSPRYKIIEKKQPVAFWCNPISGHNTLYWYLQNLGQGPELLIRYENEEAVDDSQLPKDRFSAERLKGVDSTLKIQPAELGDSAVYLCASSTIQSSSYNEQFFGPGTRLTVL.

The chain has TRBV13 and TRBJ2-7; 11 bases are a match to TRBD2. The CDR3 is 14 residues long. Germline V gives CDR1 PRHDT, CDR2 FYEKMQ (reference sequence). V shed 6 bases, J shed 2 bases, and the junction held 3 bases outside the gene matches. In DNA, the CDR3 is TGTGCCAGCAGAACTAGCGGGGGAACCTACGAGCAGTACTTC. This gives the protein CASRTSGGTYEQYF.

This clone was detected once. The chain recombines TRBV4-1 with TRBJ1-2; D unclear. This CDR3 contains 17 residues. The germline gives CDR1 MGHRA, CDR2 YSYEKL. The germline V and J ends were trimmed by 4 bases and 10 bases, with 28 bases remaining between them. Here the CDR3 reads CASSPWSTVRETSFYTF. DNA of the CDR3: TGCGCCAGCAGCCCCTGGTCCACAGTGCGAGAGACGTCCTTCTACACCTTC.

The rearrangement uses TRBV9 and TRBJ2-5, with D possibly being TRBD2 (6 bases). Per germline, CDR1 SGDLS and CDR2 YYNGEE. The CDR3 sequence is 16 residues long. V was trimmed by 0 bases and J by 4 bases, leaving 16 bases between them. The CDR3 region has the DNA TGTGCCAGCAGCGTAGAAGAAGGACTACCCCCAGAGACCCAGTACTTC. As protein: CASSVEEGLPPETQYF.

V gene TRBV5-6 combines with J gene TRBJ2-2, with TRBD2 identical over 8 bases. The V gene's germline CDR1 is SGHDT and CDR2 YYEEEE. There are 16 residues in the CDR3. J lost 7 bases, V lost 4 bases, and 12 bases had no gene match. The DNA for the CDR3 is TGTGCCAGCAGCCTTGTTTCAAGCGGGAGTGGCGGGGAGCTGTTTTTT. This codes for CASSLVSSGSGGELFF.

The chain is built from TRBV12-5 and TRBJ2-1; the match to TRBD2 covers 14 bases. This CDR3 region has 19 residues. Trimming cost V 5 bases and J 2 bases; bases outside gene matches: 11. Germline CDR1 and CDR2: LGHNT and FRNRAP. The CDR3 sequence: CASGIHGTSGGPTYNEQFF. The DNA of the CDR3 is TGTGCTAGTGGTATACACGGGACTAGCGGGGGTCCTACCTACAATGAGCAGTTCTTC.

The chain recombines TRBV5-6 with TRBJ2-5; 7 bases match TRBD1. The trim removed 0 bases at V and 5 bases at J, leaving 10 bases unmatched. The germline V gene encodes CDR1 SGHDT and CDR2 YYEEEE. The CDR3 sequence is 16 residues long. The CDR3 nucleotides read TGTGCCAGCAGCTTGGGGCAGGGGGTTGTCGGGGAGACCCAGTACTTC. Its protein is CASSLGQGVVGETQYF.

The chain combines TRBV13 with TRBJ1-5; D is perhaps TRBD1 (6 bases). The CDR3 sequence is 14 residues long. V shed 5 bases and J shed 3 bases, with 11 bases lying between them. Germline CDR1 and CDR2: PRHDT and FYEKMQ (reference sequence). CDR3 region: CASSQGQINQPQHF. The CDR3 DNA reads as TGTGCCAGCAGCCAAGGACAGATCAATCAGCCCCAGCATTTT. Drawing the rest from reference TRBV13 and TRBJ1-5, the complete variable domain is AAGVIQSPRHLIKEKRETATLKCYPIPRHDTVYWYQQGPGQDPQFLISFYEKMQSDKGSIPDRFSAQQFSDYHSELNMSSLELGDSALYFCASSQGQINQPQHFGDGTRLSIL.